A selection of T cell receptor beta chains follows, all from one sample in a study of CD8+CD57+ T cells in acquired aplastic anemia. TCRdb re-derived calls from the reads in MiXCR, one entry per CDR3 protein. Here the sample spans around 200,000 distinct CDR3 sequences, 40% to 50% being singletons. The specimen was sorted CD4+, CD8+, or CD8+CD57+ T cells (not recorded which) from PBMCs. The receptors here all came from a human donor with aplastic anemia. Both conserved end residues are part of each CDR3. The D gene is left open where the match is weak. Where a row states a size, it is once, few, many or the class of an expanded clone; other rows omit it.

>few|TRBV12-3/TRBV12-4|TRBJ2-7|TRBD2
CASSIAGGYEQYF
TGTGCCAGCAGCATAGCGGGGGGGTACGAGCAGTACTTC
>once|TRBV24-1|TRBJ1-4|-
CATSDGATNEKLFF
TGTGCCACCAGTGATGGTGCAACTAATGAAAAACTGTTTTTT
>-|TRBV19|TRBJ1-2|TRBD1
CASSIAGTGNGYTF
TGTGCCAGTAGTATTGCCGGGACAGGGAATGGCTACACCTTC
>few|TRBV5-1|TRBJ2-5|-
CASGSQGTQETQYF
TGCGCCAGCGGGTCCCAGGGTACCCAAGAGACCCAGTACTTC
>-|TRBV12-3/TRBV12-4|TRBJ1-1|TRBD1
CASRRNRGQGTEAFF
TGTGCCAGCAGGCGTAACAGGGGGCAGGGCACTGAAGCTTTCTTT
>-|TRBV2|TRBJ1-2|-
CASSEGRFYGYTF
TGTGCCAGCAGTGAGGGGCGGTTCTATGGCTACACCTTC
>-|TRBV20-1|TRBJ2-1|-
CSAPVYNEQFF
TGCAGTGCGCCAGTGTACAATGAGCAGTTCTTC
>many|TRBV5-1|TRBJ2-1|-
CASSVGGTVYNEQFF
TGCGCCAGCAGCGTTGGCGGGACAGTTTACAATGAGCAGTTCTTC
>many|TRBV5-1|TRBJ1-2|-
CASSLDAQVNYGYTF
TGCGCCAGCAGCTTGGATGCGCAGGTTAACTATGGCTACACCTTC
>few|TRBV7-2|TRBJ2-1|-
CASSLSPVDYEQFF
TGTGCCAGCAGCTTAAGCCCCGTAGACTACGAGCAGTTCTTC
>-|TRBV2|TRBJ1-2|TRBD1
CASRGGRDRVRGYTF
TGTGCCAGCAGGGGGGGTCGGGACAGGGTACGTGGCTACACCTTC
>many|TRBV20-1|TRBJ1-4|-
CSPAGNEKLFF
TGCAGTCCGGCGGGTAATGAAAAACTGTTTTTT
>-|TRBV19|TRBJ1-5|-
CASSMISTVWRGQPQHF
TGTGCCAGTAGTATGATTTCGACAGTCTGGAGGGGTCAGCCCCAGCATTTT
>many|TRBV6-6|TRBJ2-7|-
CASSYSKGHLTYEQYF
TGTGCCAGCAGTTACTCGAAGGGACACCTAACCTACGAGCAGTACTTC
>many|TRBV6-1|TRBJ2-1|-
CASRLVAGRLQQFF
TGTGCCAGCAGGTTGGTGGCCGGGCGACTTCAGCAGTTCTTC
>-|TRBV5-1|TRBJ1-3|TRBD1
CASSLYGQGATRNTIYF
TGCGCCAGCAGCTTGTACGGGCAGGGGGCAACGAGAAACACCATATATTTT
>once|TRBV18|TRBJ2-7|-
CASSPPVAGSYEQYF
TGTGCCAGCTCACCACCCGTTGCAGGCTCATACGAGCAGTACTTC
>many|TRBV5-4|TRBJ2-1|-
CASSLVPRADEQFF
TGTGCCAGCAGCTTGGTTCCCAGGGCGGATGAGCAGTTCTTC
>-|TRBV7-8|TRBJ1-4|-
CASSLSQGEKLFF
TGTGCCAGCAGCTTAAGTCAGGGCGAAAAACTGTTTTTT
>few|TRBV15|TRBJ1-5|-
CATSREPGQPQHF
TGTGCCACCAGCAGAGAGCCCGGCCAGCCCCAGCATTTT
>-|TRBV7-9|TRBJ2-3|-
CASSQVDTQYF
TGTGCCAGCAGCCAGGTCGATACGCAGTATTTT
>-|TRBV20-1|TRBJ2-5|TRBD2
CSASAPSGSRETQYF
TGCAGTGCTAGCGCCCCGAGCGGGAGTCGAGAGACCCAGTACTTC
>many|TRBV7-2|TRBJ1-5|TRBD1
CASSPPGRGPYQPQHF
TGTGCCAGCAGCCCCCCCGGCAGGGGGCCTTATCAGCCCCAGCATTTT
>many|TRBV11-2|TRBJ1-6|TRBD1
CASSLETGGNSPLHF
TGTGCCAGCAGCTTAGAGACAGGGGGTAATTCACCCCTCCACTTT
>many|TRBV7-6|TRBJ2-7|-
CASSPRAGYEQYF
TGTGCCAGCAGCCCACGGGCGGGCTACGAGCAGTACTTC
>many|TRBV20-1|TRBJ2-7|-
CSARDSDGGNEQYF
TGCAGTGCTAGAGATTCGGACGGAGGAAACGAGCAGTACTTC
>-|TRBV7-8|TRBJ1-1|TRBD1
CASSRGQGDTEAFF
TGTGCCAGCAGCCGGGGACAGGGTGACACTGAAGCTTTCTTT
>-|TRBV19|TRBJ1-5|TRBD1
CASSISPGGGNQPQHF
TGTGCCAGTAGTATATCCCCAGGGGGTGGAAATCAGCCCCAGCATTTT
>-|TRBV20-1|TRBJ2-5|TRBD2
CGARDVAGGRETQYF
TGCGGTGCTCGAGATGTCGCGGGGGGGAGGGAGACCCAGTACTTC
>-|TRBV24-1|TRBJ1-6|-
CATSGNPDPQTAICDSPLRF
TGTGCCACCAGTGGAAACCCGGACCCACAGACGGCCATATGTGATTCACCCCTCCGCTTT
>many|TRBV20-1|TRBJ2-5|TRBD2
CSARGLAGGGWETQYF
TGCAGTGCTAGAGGGCTAGCGGGAGGAGGCTGGGAGACCCAGTACTTC
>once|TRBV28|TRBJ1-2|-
CASISAQVGRTYGYTF
TGTGCCAGCATCTCGGCCCAAGTGGGCAGAACCTATGGCTACACCTTC
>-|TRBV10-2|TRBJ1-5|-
CASSDNLGLGGNQPQHF
TGCGCCAGCAGTGATAATCTGGGGTTGGGTGGCAATCAGCCCCAGCATTTT
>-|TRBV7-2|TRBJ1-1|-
CASSLAPEGTEAFF
TGTGCCAGCAGCTTAGCACCCGAGGGTACTGAAGCTTTCTTT
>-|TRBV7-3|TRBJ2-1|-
CASSLTRDHPEKFF
TGTGCCAGCAGCTTAACTCGGGACCACCCTGAGAAGTTCTTC
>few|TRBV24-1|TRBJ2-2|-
CATSDSDPGVRELFF
TGTGCCACCAGTGACTCCGACCCGGGAGTGAGGGAGCTGTTTTTT
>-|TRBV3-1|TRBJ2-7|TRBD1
CASSQGTGATYEQYF
TGTGCCAGCAGCCAAGGGACAGGGGCTACCTACGAGCAGTACTTC
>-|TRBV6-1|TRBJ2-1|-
CASSESRYNEQFF
TGTGCCAGCAGTGAGTCCAGATACAATGAGCAGTTCTTC
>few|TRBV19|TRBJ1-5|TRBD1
CATQQGGNQPQHF
TGTGCCACCCAACAGGGGGGGAATCAGCCCCAGCATTTT
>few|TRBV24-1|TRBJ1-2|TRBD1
CATSDRLTGDGYTF
TGTGCCACCAGTGACCGATTGACAGGGGACGGCTACACCTTC
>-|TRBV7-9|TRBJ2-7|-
CASSPGMGRNEQYF
TGTGCCAGCAGCCCCGGGATGGGGAGGAACGAGCAGTACTTC
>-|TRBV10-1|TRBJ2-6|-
CASSESKAASGANVLTF
TGCGCCAGCAGTGAGTCGAAGGCGGCCTCTGGGGCCAACGTCCTGACTTTC
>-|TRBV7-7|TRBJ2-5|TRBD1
CASSTLGTGRETQYF
TGTGCCAGCAGCACCCTGGGGACAGGTAGAGAGACCCAGTACTTC
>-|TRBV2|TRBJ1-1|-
CASMIALNTEAFF
TGTGCCAGCATGATCGCCCTGAACACTGAAGCTTTCTTT
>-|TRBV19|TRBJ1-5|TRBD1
CASSIRDSIEPQHF
TGTGCCAGTAGTATCCGGGACAGTATCGAGCCCCAGCATTTT
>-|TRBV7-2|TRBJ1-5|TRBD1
CASSLQGGNQPQHF
TGTGCCAGCAGCTTACAGGGGGGCAATCAGCCCCAGCATTTT
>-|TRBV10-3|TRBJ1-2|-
CAIRADTNYGYTF
TGTGCCATCAGGGCAGATACTAACTATGGCTACACCTTC
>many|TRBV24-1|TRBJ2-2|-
CATSAEGLNTGELFF
TGTGCCACCAGTGCAGAGGGGTTGAACACCGGGGAGCTGTTTTTT
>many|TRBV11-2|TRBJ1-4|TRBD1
CADRDSNEKLFF
TGTGCCGACCGGGACAGTAATGAAAAACTGTTTTTT
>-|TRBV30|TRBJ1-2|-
CAWGAQGYYGYTF
TGTGCCTGGGGGGCGCAGGGGTACTATGGCTACACCTTC